Listed here are 25 T cell receptor beta chains from one sample, sequenced in a study of preoperative IRX-2 immunotherapy in early breast cancer. Treatment reported: preoperative locoregional IRX-2 cytokine immunotherapy. Profiling relied on immunoSEQ multiplex PCR, and the TCRdb table lists in-frame clones only, not all of them. Of over 60,000 clones in the sample, roughly 94% were seen once. Sample collection occurred from a patient treated with IRX-2 immunotherapy. The receptors stem from a human donor with breast cancer.

V is TRBV4-2 and J is TRBJ2-7; 11 bases line up with TRBD1. This CDR3 has 15 amino acids. Germline values: CDR1 LGHNA, CDR2 YNFKEQ. J gave up 2 bases and V 2 bases, and 2 bases lay outside the gene matches. CDR3 sequence (DNA): TGTGCCAGCAGCCAACCGGGACAGGGGGCCTACGAGCAGTACTTC. Protein sequence: CASSQPGQGAYEQYF.

This chain joins TRBV5-4 and TRBJ1-2; D is unresolved. This CDR3 comprises 12 residues. Germline V gives CDR1 SGHNT, CDR2 YYREEE (reference sequence). V gave up 0 bases and J gave up 5 bases, with 5 bases separating them. The chain's CDR3 is CASSLESYGYTF. CDR3 nucleotide sequence: TGTGCCAGCAGCTTGGAGAGTTATGGCTACACCTTC.

This chain connects TRBV10-3 to TRBJ2-7; 8 bases align to TRBD2. Germline CDR1 and CDR2: ENHRY and SYGVKD. This CDR3 has 15 residues. The V segment lost 0 bases and the J segment 4 bases; nucleotides outside the gene matches: 5. This CDR3 is CAISESTGGPYEQYF. The CDR3 region has the DNA TGTGCCATCAGTGAGTCGACGGGAGGGCCATACGAGCAGTACTTC.

Details on this clone: Within the sample, other DNA sequences also encode this same CDR3. The V and J genes are TRBV10-2 and TRBJ1-5, with TRBD1 as a possible D gene (5 bases). Germline lookup yields CDR1 WSHSY and CDR2 SAAADI. With 4 bases removed from V and 5 bases from J, the gap between germline ends came to 27 bases. This CDR3 is built from 19 residues. CDR3 loop: CASSARSAGDYRTDQPQHF. In DNA form, the CDR3 reads TGCGCCAGCAGTGCTAGGTCTGCGGGAGATTACAGGACGGATCAGCCCCAGCATTTT.

The rearrangement uses TRBV11-3 and TRBJ2-3; 12 positions agree with TRBD2. The CDR3 spans 15 residues. Unmatched junction bases numbered 2, after V lost 1 base and J lost 6 bases. Looked up from germline, CDR1 is SGHNT and CDR2 is YENEEA. CDR3 residues: CASSLGTSGMDTQYF. The DNA of the CDR3 is TGTGCCAGCAGCTTAGGGACTAGCGGGATGGATACGCAGTATTTT.

The V gene is TRBV7-8, the J gene TRBJ2-1, with a weak D call TRBD2 (6 bases). The V end was cut by 4 bases, the J end by 4 bases, with 14 bases between. The germline gives CDR1 SGHVS, CDR2 FQNEAQ. The length of the CDR3 is 15 residues. This CDR3 is CASSSAGSPYNEQFF. CDR3 DNA: TGTGCCAGCAGCTCGGCGGGGTCCCCATACAATGAGCAGTTCTTC.

The V call is TRBV6-5, the J call TRBJ1-2; D not resolved. The ends were cut back, 6 bases at V and 8 bases at J, with 19 bases in the middle. Germline assignment: CDR1 MNHEY and CDR2 SVGAGI. This CDR3 is 14 amino acids long. As DNA, the CDR3 is TGTGCCAGCAGCCATACGAGGGAGGGATACGGCTACACCTTC. It encodes CASSHTREGYGYTF.

Comments on this clone: Germline and junction disagree at one end, which may indicate a read error. Other nucleotide sequences from this sample produce the same CDR3. V is TRBV28 and J is TRBJ2-5, with D tentatively TRBD2 (5 bases). Germline values: CDR1 MDHEN, CDR2 SYDVKM. CDR3 size: 14 residues. CDR3: CASSPRWMGSRPDF. As DNA, the CDR3 is TGTGCCAGCAGTCCAAGGTGGATGGGGAGCCGCCCAGACTTC.

This sequence joins TRBV7-3 and TRBJ2-1; TRBD2 matches at 9 bases. This CDR3 comprises 16 residues. The V and J ends lost 4 bases and 6 bases, in that order; junction bases with no gene match: 10. Germline CDR1 reads SGHTA; CDR2 reads FQGTGA. CDR3 sequence (DNA): TGTGCCAGCAGCTACCAGCCGGGACTAGCTCGCAATGAGCAGTTCTTC. Translated: CASSYQPGLARNEQFF.

J is TRBJ1-4 and V is TRBV6-1; D is uncertain. V dropped 6 bases and J dropped 0 bases, with 11 bases sitting between them. The germline CDR1 and CDR2 sequences are MNHNS and SASEGT. This CDR3 is built from 15 residues. The CDR3 DNA is TGTGCCAGCAGAGTTAGAATTGCAACTAATGAAAAACTGTTTTTT. Translation: CASRVRIATNEKLFF.

The chain carries TRBV10-3 and TRBJ2-5, with D possibly matching TRBD1 (7 bases). Trimming shortened V by 3 bases and J by 3 bases, and 8 bases separated the two germline ends. This CDR3 contains 13 residues. Per the germline V gene, CDR1 is ENHRY and CDR2 is SYGVKD. The CDR3 sequence: CAISDRGEETQYF. DNA of the CDR3: TGTGCCATCAGTGACAGGGGGGAAGAGACCCAGTACTTC.

The V call is TRBV4-3, the J call TRBJ1-4, with D unresolved. With 0 bases removed from V and 8 bases from J, the gap between germline ends came to 7 bases. This CDR3 has 13 residues. CDR1 and CDR2 from the germline V gene are LGHNA and YSLEER. The CDR3 bases are TGCGCCAGCAGCCAAGATGGAGAAGAAAAACTGTTTTTT. It translates to CASSQDGEEKLFF.

The chain employs TRBV27 and TRBJ1-2; 9 nucleotides match TRBD1. CDR1 MNHEY and CDR2 SMNVEV come from the germline V gene (reference sequence). The CDR3 extends over 13 amino acids. V gave up 2 bases and J gave up 8 bases; unmatched junction bases: 3. CDR3 amino acids: CASSLGTGKGYTF. The CDR3 DNA follows: TGTGCCAGCAGTTTAGGGACAGGGAAAGGCTACACCTTC.

This chain uses TRBV6-6 with TRBJ2-3; 12 nucleotides match TRBD2. The germline V gene has CDR1 MNHNY and CDR2 SVGAGI (reference sequence). The CDR3 contains 16 residues. J was trimmed by 6 bases and V by 5 bases; bases with no gene match: 9. Here the CDR3 DNA reads TGTGCCAGCAGTCGCCGACTAGCGGGGGCAACGGATACGCAGTATTTT. It yields the protein CASSRRLAGATDTQYF.

The chain recombines TRBV12-5 with TRBJ1-1, with a tentative D call TRBD1 (6 bases). The CDR3 is 14 residues long. The V and J ends lost 4 bases and 3 bases respectively, with 12 bases between them. Germline V gene lookup returns CDR1 LGHNT and CDR2 FRNRAP. The CDR3 DNA follows: TGTGCTAGTGGTTCGGGTGGGGGCCACACTGAAGCTTTCTTT. Its protein is CASGSGGGHTEAFF.

The J gene is TRBJ2-4, the V gene TRBV27; TRBD2 is a possible D gene (5 bases). CDR3 length: 16 residues. Trimming shortened V by 3 bases and J by 0 bases, and 12 bases separated the two germline ends. The germline V gene encodes CDR1 MNHEY and CDR2 SMNVEV (reference sequence). The CDR3 coding sequence is TGTGCCAGCAGTTTTGTGTATCGGGGAGCCAAAAACATTCAGTACTTC. This codes for CASSFVYRGAKNIQYF.

The chain links TRBV28 to TRBJ1-2, with D possibly TRBD1 on 5 matching bases. The CDR3 is 16 residues long. The ends were cut back, 6 bases at V and 0 bases at J, with 17 bases in the middle. The germline gives CDR1 MDHEN, CDR2 SYDVKM. CDR3 DNA sequence: TGTGCCAGCAGAGACCACGGGACTGTTCCTAACTATGGCTACACCTTC. Translation: CASRDHGTVPNYGYTF.

The rearrangement links TRBV28 to TRBJ1-2; D gene unclear. This CDR3 is built from 14 residues. V was trimmed by 6 bases and J by 7 bases, leaving 18 bases between them. CDR1 MDHEN and CDR2 SYDVKM come from the germline V gene. CDR3 DNA sequence: TGTGCCAGCAGCCCCGACGCTCGATCTCGTGGCTACACCTTC. Translated, it gives CASSPDARSRGYTF.

J is TRBJ1-2 and V is TRBV5-6; D gene uncertain. Germline V gene data show CDR1 as SGHDT and CDR2 as YYEEEE. V was shortened by 4 bases and J by 4 bases, with 20 bases between the two germline ends. This CDR3 region has 16 residues. The chain's CDR3 is CASSPLRPDFGYGYTF. The CDR3 DNA reads as TGTGCCAGCAGCCCCCTTAGGCCGGACTTCGGCTATGGCTACACCTTC.

The chain couples TRBV2 to TRBJ2-7; 10 positions agree with TRBD1. The CDR3 is made up of 16 amino acids. V lost 2 bases and J lost 2; bases outside the gene matches: 6. Germline lookup yields CDR1 SNHLY and CDR2 FYNNEI. CDR3 DNA: TGTGCCAGCAGTGAAAGGGACAGGGGCTTAACCTACGAGCAGTACTTC. Residues: CASSERDRGLTYEQYF.

The chain carries TRBV15 and TRBJ2-1, with D maybe TRBD1 (6 bases). V was cut by 0 bases and J by 5 bases, with 14 bases left in between. This CDR3 has 16 residues. The germline V gene encodes CDR1 LNHNV and CDR2 YYDKDF (reference sequence). CDR3 in DNA: TGTGCCACCAGCAGAGATCTACAGGGATGGAACAATGAGCAGTTCTTC. Translated, it gives CATSRDLQGWNNEQFF.

The chain employs TRBV11-3 and TRBJ2-3; a possible D gene is TRBD2 (6 bases). The germline V gene has CDR1 SGHNT and CDR2 YENEEA. V lost 6 bases and J 4 bases, leaving 17 bases between the germline ends. CDR3 size: 15 residues. This CDR3 reads CASSLSGSGADTQYF. As DNA, the CDR3 is TGTGCCAGCAGTTTATCAGGGTCGGGGGCAGATACGCAGTATTTT.

This clone occurred once. V usage is TRBV5-8 and J usage is TRBJ1-3; tentative D call: TRBD1 (6 bases). The CDR3 is made up of 17 amino acids. Trimming stripped 1 base from V and 0 bases from J, with 14 bases between. CDR1 SGHTS and CDR2 YDEGEE come from the germline V gene. CDR3 sequence: CASSLWRGESSGNTIYF. The CDR3 bases are TGTGCCAGCAGCTTGTGGAGGGGGGAATCCTCTGGAAACACCATATATTTT.

The J gene is TRBJ2-1, the V gene TRBV7-8; D may be TRBD2 (5 bases). Between the trimmed V and J ends, which lost 6 bases and 4 bases, there was a span of 13 bases. The length of the CDR3 is 14 residues. CDR1 is SGHVS, CDR2 FQNEAQ, per germline. The CDR3, as DNA: TGTGCCAGCAGTCTGAGGGAGAGGTACAATGAGCAGTTCTTC. It yields the protein CASSLRERYNEQFF.

The chain joins TRBV11-3 to TRBJ2-7, with 10 bases identical to TRBD1. Germline loops: CDR1 SGHNT, CDR2 YENEEA. Losses at the gene ends were 4 bases for V and 3 bases for J; bases not matched to a gene: 6. The CDR3 runs to 15 residues. In DNA form, the CDR3 reads TGTGCCAGCAGCTCCGGACAGGGGGTGGACTACGAGCAGTACTTC. Translation gives CASSSGQGVDYEQYF.